This entry features one T cell receptor (beta chain) sequence. Its antigen is not yet known. A much larger clonotype is one base distant, so this may be a read error. What the time point label conveys for this sample: blood at routine non-recurrence follow-up after resection. For TCR sequencing, whole RNA was extracted from tumor and nontumor lung tissue, or from cryopreserved PBMC samples, and no cell sorting was done. A patient was chosen for TCR sequencing only when enough RNA was available from at least two tumor regions. The receptor library was made with 5' RACE. TCRdb records NextSeq 500 as the sequencer. To allow correction of PCR and sequencing errors, the TCR library protocol tagged every TCR cDNA molecule with a unique molecular identifier. The authors processed their data as follows. TCR identification, UMI-based error correction and CDR3 extraction were all carried out with Decombinator tools. Expanded TCRs were defined as those above a frequency of 2 per 1,000, corresponding to the top 1% of the tumor frequency distribution. Renyi diversity was calculated using the R vegan package after each repertoire was subsampled 100 times to 5,000 TCRs. CDR3 similarity networks were built from amino acid triplet string-kernel similarity, connecting CDR3s with pairwise similarity above 0.82. The raw public data were reprocessed by TCRdb itself: fastp quality trimming at Q25, MiXCR clonotype calling, in-frame beta chains only. Duplicate CDR3 protein sequences are folded into a single record with the most common DNA and genes. TCRdb's processing, not the authors' own work, is the source of the V and J calls. This sample holds 100,000 to 120,000 distinct CDR3 sequences; approximately 10% were observed only once. The top ten constitute 20% to 25% of the sample.

The sample comes from a study of spatial heterogeneity in lung cancer (dated 2019 in TCRdb). Regarding the study in general: Donors were approximately 72 patients with early-stage, untreated non-small cell lung cancer from the lung TRACERx cohort. The study quantitatively compared TCR alpha and beta repertoires across multiple tumor regions, matched nontumor lung and blood in non-small cell lung cancer. Follow-up PBMC samples were sequenced whenever available, and the median time to follow-up was 2 to 3 years after resection. Beta-chain transcripts were consistently detected in greater numbers than alpha-chain transcripts, which likely reflected higher beta-chain transcript abundance. TCR repertoire features were related to nonsynonymous mutation counts determined by whole-exome sequencing of tumor tissue. At surgery, 200 to 250 tumor regions, approximately 64 matched nontumor lung samples and 50 to 60 PBMC samples were TCR-sequenced for both alpha and beta chains. In the raw uncorrected reads, each unique combination of TCR and UMI appeared more than ten times on average. General conclusions and limits of the study: Confirming at a functional level the hypothesis that regional TCRs recognize regional mutations was considered to require additional single-cell paired TCR alpha and beta sequencing. Ubiquitous expanded tumor TCRs were detected in blood more often at tumor resection than at routine follow-up. Only about 14 patients were included in comparisons of baseline and follow-up blood repertoires.

From a lookup of the germline V gene, CDR1 and CDR2 are SQVTM and ANQGSEA. V and J lose 8 bases and 0 bases, and a span of 21 bases separates them. The CDR3 holds 16 amino acids from the cysteine to the phenylalanine. The sequence is cut down to CDR3 DNA, 48 bases in frame from base 1. The material was PBMCs, obtained at follow-up. The source is a female donor with early-stage non-small cell lung cancer. Recombination linked TRBV29-1 to TRBJ2-3, and perhaps TRBD1 as D gene, on 6 matching bases. Here the CDR3 is given as CSMTTGTPTSTDTQYF. The nucleotide sequence is given as TGCAGCATGACGACAGGTACCCCTACTAGCACAGATACGCAGTATTTT.